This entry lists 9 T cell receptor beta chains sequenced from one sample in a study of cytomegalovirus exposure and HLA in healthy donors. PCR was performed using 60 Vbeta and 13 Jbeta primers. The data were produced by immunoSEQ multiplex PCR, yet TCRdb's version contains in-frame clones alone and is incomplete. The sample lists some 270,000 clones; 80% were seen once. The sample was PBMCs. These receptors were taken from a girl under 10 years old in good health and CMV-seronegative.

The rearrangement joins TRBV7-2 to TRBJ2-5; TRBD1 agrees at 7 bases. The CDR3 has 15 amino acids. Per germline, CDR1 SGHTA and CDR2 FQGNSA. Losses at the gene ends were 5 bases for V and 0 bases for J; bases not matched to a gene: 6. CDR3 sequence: CASSPTDRYQETQYF. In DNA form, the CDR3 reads TGTGCCAGCAGCCCGACGGACAGGTACCAAGAGACCCAGTACTTC.

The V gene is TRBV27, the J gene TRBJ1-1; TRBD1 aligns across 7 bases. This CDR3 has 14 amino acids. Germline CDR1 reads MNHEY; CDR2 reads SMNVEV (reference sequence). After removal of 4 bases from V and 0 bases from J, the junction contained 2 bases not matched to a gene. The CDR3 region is CASSWTGLNTEAFF. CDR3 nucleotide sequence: TGTGCCAGCAGTTGGACAGGATTGAACACTGAAGCTTTCTTT.

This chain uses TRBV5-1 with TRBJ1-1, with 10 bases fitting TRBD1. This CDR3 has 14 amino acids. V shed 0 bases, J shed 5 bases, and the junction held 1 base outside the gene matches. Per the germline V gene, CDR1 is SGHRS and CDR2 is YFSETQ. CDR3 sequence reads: CASSLGQGATEAFF. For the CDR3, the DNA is TGCGCCAGCAGCTTGGGACAGGGGGCAACTGAAGCTTTCTTT.

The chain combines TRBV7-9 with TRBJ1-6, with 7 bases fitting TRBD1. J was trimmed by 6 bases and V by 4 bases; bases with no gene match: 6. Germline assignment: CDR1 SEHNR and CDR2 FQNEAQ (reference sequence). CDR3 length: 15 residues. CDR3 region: CASSSQGGLNSPLHF. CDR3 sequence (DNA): TGTGCCAGCAGCTCCCAGGGGGGTCTTAATTCACCCCTCCACTTT.

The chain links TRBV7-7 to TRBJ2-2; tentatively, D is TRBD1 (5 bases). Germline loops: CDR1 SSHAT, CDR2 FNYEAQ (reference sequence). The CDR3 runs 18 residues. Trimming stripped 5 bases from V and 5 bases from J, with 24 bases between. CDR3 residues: CASSPRASGQVNTGELFF. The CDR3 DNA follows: TGTGCCAGCAGCCCCAGAGCTTCAGGGCAGGTCAATACCGGGGAGCTGTTTTTT.

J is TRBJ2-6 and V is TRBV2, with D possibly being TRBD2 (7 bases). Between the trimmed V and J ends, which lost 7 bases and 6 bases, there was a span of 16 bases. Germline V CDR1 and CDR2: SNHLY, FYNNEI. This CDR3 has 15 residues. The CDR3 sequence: CASTKGGGVANVLTF. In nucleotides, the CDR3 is TGTGCCAGCACCAAAGGGGGGGGTGTGGCCAACGTCCTGACTTTC.

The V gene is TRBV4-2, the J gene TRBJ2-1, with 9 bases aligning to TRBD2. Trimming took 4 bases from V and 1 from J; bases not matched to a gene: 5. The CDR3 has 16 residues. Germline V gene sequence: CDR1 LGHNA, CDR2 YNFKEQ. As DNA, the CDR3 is TGTGCCAGCAGCCCGCTAGCGGGGAGGTCCTACAATGAGCAGTTCTTC. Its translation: CASSPLAGRSYNEQFF.

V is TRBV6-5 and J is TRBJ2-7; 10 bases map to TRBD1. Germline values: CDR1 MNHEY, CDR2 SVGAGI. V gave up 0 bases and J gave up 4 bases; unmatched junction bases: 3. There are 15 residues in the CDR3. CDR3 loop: CASSYSGTGVYEQYF. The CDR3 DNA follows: TGTGCCAGCAGTTACTCCGGGACAGGGGTATACGAGCAGTACTTC.

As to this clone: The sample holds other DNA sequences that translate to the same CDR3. CDR3 protein: CASSSGQGYGYTF. CDR3 sequence (DNA): TGTGCCAGCAGCTCGGGACAGGGGTATGGCTACACCTTC. The chain recombines TRBV28 with TRBJ1-2; 10 bases map to TRBD1. V gave up 6 bases and J gave up 5 bases; unmatched junction bases: 3. The CDR3 covers 13 residues. Germline values: CDR1 MDHEN, CDR2 SYDVKM.